Below are 30 T cell receptor beta chains sequenced from a single sample in a study of blood T cell repertoires in COVID-19 (dated by TCRdb to the early 2020s). The receptor library was made with the immunoSEQ multiplex PCR assay. Here the immuneACCESS table is served through TCRdb, limited to in-frame sequences with V and J called. Missing clones are a known gap in these copies; in checked studies unresolved V genes cover under half, and the rest lacks a known reason. Present in this sample are fewer than 40,000 clones, approximately 89% of which were seen just once. Clones ranked in the top ten supply 25% to 35% of the sample. The sample comprised peripheral blood. The receptors here all came from an elderly man with acute or convalescent COVID-19.

This clone was seen only a few times. The rearrangement uses TRBV5-6 and TRBJ2-2; the D is unclear. The CDR3 covers 13 residues. Deletions cut 6 bases from V and 7 bases from J, with 13 bases between. Germline V gene sequence: CDR1 SGHDT, CDR2 YYEEEE. The CDR3 reads CASTALRSGELFF. As DNA, the CDR3 is TGTGCCAGCACCGCGCTGAGGAGCGGGGAGCTGTTTTTT.

The V call is TRBV10-3, the J call TRBJ2-2; TRBD2 agrees at 7 bases. Germline loops: CDR1 ENHRY, CDR2 SYGVKD. The CDR3 runs to 13 residues. Germline trimming cut 8 bases from V and 2 bases from J; bases unmatched to any gene: 2. CDR3: CAIERDNTGELFF. Here the CDR3 DNA reads TGTGCCATCGAGCGGGATAACACCGGGGAGCTGTTTTTT.

This clone was seen a single time. The V call is TRBV23-1, the J call TRBJ1-4, with D unresolved. TRBV23-1 is reported as an ORF; its role is uncertain. V was shortened by 6 bases and J by 7 bases, with 18 bases between the two germline ends. The CDR3 contains 15 residues. This CDR3 is CASSLPGSGLEKLFF. Written as DNA, the CDR3 is TGCGCCAGCAGCCTACCCGGGAGCGGCCTTGAAAAACTGTTTTTT.

The rearrangement uses TRBV5-1 and TRBJ2-7; 9 bases agree with TRBD1. This CDR3 region has 12 residues. V dropped 4 bases and J dropped 6; count of bases not matched to a gene: 2. CDR1 and CDR2 from the germline V gene are SGHRS and YFSETQ. The CDR3 loop reads CASSTGQGEQYF. For the CDR3, the DNA is TGCGCCAGCAGCACGGGACAGGGCGAGCAGTACTTC.

The chain carries TRBV11-2 and TRBJ2-1, with TRBD1 matching over 10 bases. With 5 bases clipped from V and 8 bases from J, the junction kept 12 bases outside the gene matches. Germline CDR1 and CDR2: SGHAT and FQNNGV. This CDR3 contains 16 residues. DNA of the CDR3: TGTGCCAGCAGCCCGTGGGACAGGGGAGATGTCCATGAGCAGTTCTTC. Protein: CASSPWDRGDVHEQFF.

The CDR3: CASSFYRGVSFHF. The DNA for the CDR3 is TGTGCCAGCAGTTTTTACAGGGGAGTGAGTTTCCACTTT. The chain carries TRBV28 and TRBJ1-6; 7 bases are shared with TRBD1. Trimming at V came to 3 bases and at J to 17 bases, leaving 10 bases not matched to a gene. The CDR3 covers 13 residues. From germline, CDR1 is MDHEN and CDR2 SYDVKM.

This chain uses TRBV5-1 with TRBJ2-4; TRBD2 matches 9 bases. The CDR3 covers 16 residues. The germline CDR1 and CDR2 sequences are SGHRS and YFSETQ. J lost 8 bases, V lost 4 bases, and 13 bases had no gene match. In nucleotides, the CDR3 is TGCGCCAGCAGCCCTCCGGGACTAGCCGGTGGAGACATTCAGTACTTC. Encoded protein: CASSPPGLAGGDIQYF.

V gene TRBV18 combines with J gene TRBJ2-2, with TRBD1 identical over 10 bases. The CDR3 totals 15 residues. Germline lookup yields CDR1 KGHSH and CDR2 LQKENI. V was clipped by 1 base and J by 5 bases; unmatched bases: 1. The CDR3 is CASSPRGQGTGELFF. The CDR3 DNA is TGTGCCAGCTCACCACGGGGACAGGGGACCGGGGAGCTGTTTTTT.

V is TRBV2 and J is TRBJ2-7; 7 positions agree with TRBD1. Germline lookup yields CDR1 SNHLY and CDR2 FYNNEI. J was trimmed by 9 bases and V by 8 bases; bases with no gene match: 7. There are 11 residues in the CDR3. The chain's CDR3 is CASGIRDRQYF. Here the CDR3 DNA reads TGTGCCAGCGGAATCCGGGACAGGCAGTACTTC.

V gene TRBV10-3 combines with J gene TRBJ2-3, with D tentatively TRBD2 (5 bases). The CDR3 spans 13 residues. Between the trimmed V and J ends, which lost 9 bases and 2 bases, there was a span of 12 bases. Per germline, CDR1 ENHRY and CDR2 SYGVKD. The CDR3 DNA follows: TGTGCCATGAGTAGCGAGGCCACAGATACGCAGTATTTT. Amino acid sequence: CAMSSEATDTQYF.

The chain's CDR3 is CASRPRRDRGLGTEAFF. The DNA of the CDR3 is TGTGCCAGCAGACCTCGCCGGGACAGGGGGCTGGGCACTGAAGCTTTCTTT. This chain uses TRBV13 with TRBJ1-1, with 12 bases that match TRBD1. This CDR3 contains 17 residues. Germline values: CDR1 PRHDT, CDR2 FYEKMQ (reference sequence). The junction had 12 bases not matched to a gene; V was cut back by 6 bases and J by 4 bases.

V usage is TRBV4-1 and J usage is TRBJ2-1; 7 bases are shared with TRBD1. CDR1 is MGHRA and CDR2 is YSYEKL in the germline V gene. This CDR3 has 17 amino acids. V lost 4 bases and J lost 8; bases outside the gene matches: 17. The CDR3 nucleotides read TGCGCCAGCAGCCTAGGGACAGTGGGAACTACAAGCGATGAGCAGTTCTTC. This sequence encodes CASSLGTVGTTSDEQFF.

The rearrangement links TRBV5-5 to TRBJ2-7; 8 nucleotides match TRBD1. The CDR3 has 15 amino acids. CDR1 and CDR2 (germline): SGHKS, YYEKEE (reference sequence). V gave up 4 bases and J gave up 3 bases; unmatched junction bases: 9. The CDR3 region is CASSLGQVNFYEQYF. The CDR3 bases are TGTGCCAGCAGCCTGGGACAGGTCAATTTCTACGAGCAGTACTTC.

This sequence joins TRBV7-2 and TRBJ2-3; D might be TRBD2 (5 bases). Trimming pared 5 bases from V and 0 bases from J, leaving 15 bases between. The length of the CDR3 is 16 residues. Germline-derived CDR1 and CDR2 are SGHTA and FQGNSA. CDR3 sequence reads: CASSPAGLASTDTQYF. CDR3 DNA: TGTGCCAGCAGCCCGGCGGGCTTAGCTAGCACAGATACGCAGTATTTT.

This clone was seen a handful of times. The chain links TRBV6-6 to TRBJ1-5, with D tentatively TRBD1 (5 bases). Trimming left V 2 bases short and J 0 bases short, with 11 bases between. Germline assignment: CDR1 MNHNY and CDR2 SVGAGI (reference sequence). This CDR3 has 16 residues. The CDR3 spells CASSYLGGASNQPQHF. In nucleotides, the CDR3 is TGTGCCAGCAGTTACCTGGGGGGAGCTAGCAATCAGCCCCAGCATTTT.

The chain links TRBV5-1 to TRBJ2-6; no definite D call. Deletions cut 0 bases from V and 1 base from J, with 11 bases between. Germline V lookup: CDR1 SGHRS, CDR2 YFSETQ. The CDR3 extends over 17 amino acids. The CDR3 coding sequence is TGCGCCAGCAGCTTGGCCGTCCAGACATCTGGGGCCAACGTCCTGACTTTC. This sequence encodes CASSLAVQTSGANVLTF. Supplemented by reference TRBV5-1 and TRBJ2-6, the full variable domain reads KAGVTQTPRYLIKTRGQQVTLSCSPISGHRSVSWYQQTPGQGLQFLFEYFSETQRNKGNFPGRFSGRQFSNSRSEMNVSTLELGDSALYLCASSLAVQTSGANVLTFGAGSRLTVL.

The chain uses TRBV5-1 and TRBJ1-2, with 7 bases lining up with TRBD1. The germline V gene has CDR1 SGHRS and CDR2 YFSETQ. Trimming cost V 4 bases and J 2 bases; bases outside gene matches: 8. The CDR3 is 15 residues long. The CDR3 here is CASSPQTGTNYGYTF. Written as DNA, the CDR3 is TGCGCCAGCAGCCCTCAGACAGGGACCAACTATGGCTACACCTTC.

The chain has TRBV5-4 and TRBJ1-5; unclear D gene. The CDR3 runs to 13 residues. The ends were cut back, 2 bases at V and 5 bases at J, with 8 bases in the middle. Germline V CDR1 and CDR2: SGHNT, YYREEE (reference sequence). The CDR3 DNA follows: TGTGCCAGCAGCTTAGGGAGGGATCAGCCCCAGCATTTT. It specifies CASSLGRDQPQHF. Complete variable domain (other parts from reference TRBV5-4 and TRBJ1-5): ETGVTQSPTHLIKTRGQQVTLRCSSQSGHNTVSWYQQALGQGPQFIFQYYREEENGRGNFPPRFSGLQFPNYSSELNVNALELDDSALYLCASSLGRDQPQHFGDGTRLSIL.

The chain combines TRBV29-1 with TRBJ2-2; D gene unclear. Germline V gives CDR1 SQVTM, CDR2 ANQGSEA. This CDR3 has 15 residues. Between the trimmed V and J ends, which lost 4 bases and 0 bases, there was a span of 12 bases. CDR3 in amino acids: CSVASDISNTGELFF. Here the CDR3 DNA reads TGCAGCGTTGCCAGCGATATATCGAACACCGGGGAGCTGTTTTTT.

The chain carries TRBV5-4 and TRBJ2-3; D remains ambiguous. CDR1 and CDR2 (germline): SGHNT, YYREEE (reference sequence). The V gene lost 4 bases and the J gene lost 6 bases, with 6 bases spanning the gap. The CDR3 runs 11 residues. CDR3 nucleotide sequence: TGTGCCAGCAGCCTGAGGGATACGCAGTATTTT. As protein: CASSLRDTQYF.

The chain uses TRBV6-4 and TRBJ1-2; 8 bases agree with TRBD1. The ends lost 6 bases at V and 7 bases at J; junction bases unmatched: 7. The CDR3 is 13 residues long. CDR1 is MRHNA and CDR2 is SNTAGT in the germline V gene. The CDR3 region has the DNA TGTGCCAGCAGCCCCGGACAGGGTCGTGGCTACACCTTC. Encoded protein: CASSPGQGRGYTF.

The chain is built from TRBV28 and TRBJ1-4; 9 nucleotides align to TRBD1. This CDR3 has 15 residues. Germline V gene lookup returns CDR1 MDHEN and CDR2 SYDVKM. Trimming removed 5 bases from V and 6 bases from J; junction bases left unmatched: 7. The CDR3 DNA is TGTGCCAGCAGTCCACGGACAGGGGACTATGAAAAACTGTTTTTT. It yields the protein CASSPRTGDYEKLFF. The whole variable domain, filled in from reference TRBV28 and TRBJ1-4, reads DVKVTQSSRYLVKRTGEKVFLECVQDMDHENMFWYRQDPGLGLRLIYFSYDVKMKEKGDIPEGYSVSREKKERFSLILESASTNQTSMYLCASSPRTGDYEKLFFGSGTQLSVL.

The chain employs TRBV10-3 and TRBJ2-1, with D possibly matching TRBD2 (6 bases). The CDR3 loop spans 14 amino acids. CDR1 and CDR2 from the germline V gene are ENHRY and SYGVKD. The V gene lost 0 bases and the J gene lost 10 bases, with 13 bases spanning the gap. CDR3 DNA sequence: TGTGCCATCAGTGAGTCGGCTAGCGAGAACGAGCAGTTCTTC. Residues: CAISESASENEQFF.

The chain joins TRBV10-3 to TRBJ2-7; 8 bases are a match to TRBD2. This CDR3 spans 14 amino acids. Trimming removed 6 bases from V and 2 bases from J; junction bases left unmatched: 6. Germline V gives CDR1 ENHRY, CDR2 SYGVKD. The CDR3 region has the DNA TGTGCCATCAGAATAGCGGGAAACACCTACGAGCAGTACTTC. Protein: CAIRIAGNTYEQYF.

The rearrangement joins TRBV27 to TRBJ2-3; TRBD1 agrees at 7 bases. The germline V gene encodes CDR1 MNHEY and CDR2 SMNVEV (reference sequence). J gave up 4 bases and V 4 bases, and 2 bases lay outside the gene matches. The CDR3 runs to 13 residues. The CDR3 region is CASSYRGPDTQYF. The CDR3 DNA is TGTGCCAGCAGTTACAGGGGCCCAGATACGCAGTATTTT.

In this sample, this clone turned up once. Distinct nucleotide sequences in the sample also encode this CDR3. CDR3 region: CASSPAGDTEAFF. The DNA of the CDR3 is TGTGCCAGCTCACCCGCAGGGGACACTGAAGCTTTCTTT. The gene calls are TRBV18 and TRBJ1-1, with D possibly being TRBD1 (6 bases). From germline, CDR1 is KGHSH and CDR2 LQKENI. This CDR3 has 13 amino acids. Trimming shortened V by 3 bases and J by 3 bases, and 8 bases separated the two germline ends.

The chain employs TRBV7-9 and TRBJ1-4; 8 nucleotides match TRBD1. V trimming: 5 bases; J trimming: 0 bases; junction bases outside the gene matches: 2. Per the germline V gene, CDR1 is SEHNR and CDR2 is FQNEAQ (reference sequence). The CDR3 is 15 residues long. In DNA, the CDR3 is TGTGCCAGCAGCCCGGGACAGGCAACTAATGAAAAACTGTTTTTT. It translates to CASSPGQATNEKLFF.

The chain employs TRBV4-1 and TRBJ2-3, with 14 bases that match TRBD2. Trimming took 4 bases from V and 4 from J; bases not matched to a gene: 7. The CDR3 runs 17 residues. CDR1 is MGHRA and CDR2 is YSYEKL in the germline V gene. The CDR3 loop reads CASSPAGLAGGSDTQYF. The CDR3 DNA reads as TGCGCCAGCAGCCCCGCCGGACTAGCGGGAGGTTCAGATACGCAGTATTTT.

The chain recombines TRBV5-1 with TRBJ2-7; no firm D call. Trimming removed 2 bases from V and 2 bases from J, with 8 bases in between. The CDR3 contains 13 residues. Germline CDR1 reads SGHRS; CDR2 reads YFSETQ. The CDR3 is CASSFDTPYEQYF. The CDR3 DNA follows: TGCGCCAGCAGCTTCGACACCCCCTACGAGCAGTACTTC.

This chain joins TRBV28 and TRBJ1-5, with a weak D call TRBD1 (5 bases). Germline CDR1 reads MDHEN; CDR2 reads SYDVKM. The CDR3 runs to 15 residues. V was shortened by 4 bases and J by 3 bases, with 13 bases between the two germline ends. CDR3 nucleotide sequence: TGTGCCAGCAGTTGGCGGGGGATCGACAATCAGCCCCAGCATTTT. Translated: CASSWRGIDNQPQHF.